This TCR beta chain was obtained from a study of radiation and T cells in renal cell carcinoma. Study-level findings and limits: From baseline, blood top tumor clonotypes peaked at 2 weeks post-radiation.

Time point here: baseline pretreatment blood. Treatment in this sample: 15 Gy SBRT to primary tumor, nephrectomy 4 weeks later. Clear cell pathology was present in this patient's renal cell carcinoma. Sequencing was performed with immunoSEQ multiplex PCR; in TCRdb, only in-frame clones are kept and a portion is missing. This table has 130,000 to 150,000 clones, 70% to 90% appearing once. Unmatched junction bases numbered 6, after V lost 5 bases and J lost 5 bases. The CDR3 covers 15 residues. Germline assignment: CDR1 SEHNR and CDR2 FQNEAQ (reference sequence). A remark on this clone: Its antigen is unknown.

Sequenced here: blood, sampled from a patient whose treatment included radiotherapy and nephrectomy. This chain links TRBV7-9 with TRBJ2-3; 11 nucleotides line up with TRBD2. This receptor was identified in a woman between 45 and 60 years old with renal cell carcinoma. The chain's CDR3 is CASSQGTSGIDTQYF. CDR3 nucleotides: TGTGCCAGCAGCCAAGGGACTAGCGGAATAGATACGCAGTATTTT.